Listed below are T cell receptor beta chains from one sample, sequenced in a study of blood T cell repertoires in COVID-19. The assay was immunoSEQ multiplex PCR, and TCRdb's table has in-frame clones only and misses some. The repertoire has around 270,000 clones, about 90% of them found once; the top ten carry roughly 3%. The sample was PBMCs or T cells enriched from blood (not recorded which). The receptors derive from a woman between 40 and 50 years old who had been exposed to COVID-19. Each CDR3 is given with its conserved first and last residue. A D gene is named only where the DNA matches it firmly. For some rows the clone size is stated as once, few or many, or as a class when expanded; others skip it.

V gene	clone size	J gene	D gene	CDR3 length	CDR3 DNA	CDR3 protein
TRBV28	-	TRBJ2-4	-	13	TGTGCCAGCACCAGTTTTTCCCAGGGAATGGGGTACTTC	CASTSFSQGMGYF
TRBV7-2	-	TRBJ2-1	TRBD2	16	TGTGCCAGCAGCTTAGCGGCGGGGGGCCTGTACAATGAGCAGTTCTTC	CASSLAAGGLYNEQFF
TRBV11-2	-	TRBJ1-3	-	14	TGTGCCAGCAGCTTAGATCAGGCGCGAAACACCATATATTTT	CASSLDQARNTIYF
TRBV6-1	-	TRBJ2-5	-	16	TGTGCCAGCAGTGAAGCTAGCCCTAGACTCCAAGAGACCCAGTACTTC	CASSEASPRLQETQYF
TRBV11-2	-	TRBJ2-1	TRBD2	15	TGTGCCAGCAGCTACACCGGGACTAGCTACAATGAGCAGTTCTTC	CASSYTGTSYNEQFF
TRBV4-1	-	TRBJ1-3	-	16	TGCGCCAGCAGCCAAGAGATGGCAGGGGCTGGAAACACCATATATTTT	CASSQEMAGAGNTIYF
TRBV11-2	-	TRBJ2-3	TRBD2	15	TGTGCCAGCAGCTCCTCGGGACTAGCTCCAGATACGCAGTATTTT	CASSSSGLAPDTQYF
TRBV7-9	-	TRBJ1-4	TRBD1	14	TGTGCCAGCAGCACCCGGTCGGACAGGGAAAAACTGTTTTTT	CASSTRSDREKLFF
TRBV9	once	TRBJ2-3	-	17	TGTGCCAGCAGCGTAGCTTTGGAGTTTTCGGGCACAGATACGCAGTATTTT	CASSVALEFSGTDTQYF
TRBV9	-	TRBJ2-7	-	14	TGTGCCAGCAGCGGTGGCGTAGCCGGCTTGGAGCAGTACTTC	CASSGGVAGLEQYF
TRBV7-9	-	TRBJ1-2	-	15	TGTGCCAGCAGCCCCTCAAAGGGAGGAGGCTATGGCTACACCTTC	CASSPSKGGGYGYTF
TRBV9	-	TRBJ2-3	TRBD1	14	TGTGCCAGCAGCGTAGGACAGGGGGCAGATACGCAGTATTTT	CASSVGQGADTQYF
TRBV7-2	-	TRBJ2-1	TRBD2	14	TGTGCCAGCAGCGAGCGGGAAATAACCAATGAGCAGTTCTTC	CASSEREITNEQFF
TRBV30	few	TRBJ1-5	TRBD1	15	TGTGCCTGGAATACCGGACAGGGATGGATTCAGCCCCAGCATTTT	CAWNTGQGWIQPQHF
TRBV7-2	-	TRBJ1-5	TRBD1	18	TGTGCCAGCAGCTTAAGGCCGGGACAGGGGGCCCAGAATCAGCCCCAGCATTTT	CASSLRPGQGAQNQPQHF
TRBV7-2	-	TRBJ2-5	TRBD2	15	TGTGCCAGCAGCTTGATGCGGGGGTTGCAAGAGACCCAGTACTTC	CASSLMRGLQETQYF
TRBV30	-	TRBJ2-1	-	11	TGTGCCTGGAGTGTGGGGCCTAAGCAGTTCTTC	CAWSVGPKQFF
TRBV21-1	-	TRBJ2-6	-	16	TGTGCCAGCAGCCCCCAACGGGACTCTGGGGCCAACGTCCTGACTTTC	CASSPQRDSGANVLTF
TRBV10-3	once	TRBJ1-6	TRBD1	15	TGTGCCATCAGTGAGGCCGGGACAGGGGTTTCACCCCTCCACTTT	CAISEAGTGVSPLHF